These T cell receptor beta chains were read from a single sample in a study of Graves' ophthalmopathy and Graves' hyperthyroidism. TCRdb re-derived calls from the multiplex PCR reads in MiXCR, one entry per CDR3 protein. In the table there are 200,000 to 300,000 distinct CDR3 sequences, about 47% of which are singletons. The specimen sequenced was peripheral blood. Receptors were obtained from an adult man with Graves' ophthalmopathy. Both conserved end residues are part of each CDR3. D genes are given only for firm matches. A clone size is listed for some rows: how often the clone was seen (once, few, many), or a class if it is expanded.

clone_size,j_call,d_call,v_call,cdr3_length,cdr3_nt,cdr3_aa
NA,TRBJ2-2,NA,TRBV7-2,12,TGTGCCAGCAGCTTAGCGCGAGGGGAGCTGTTTTTT,CASSLARGELFF
NA,TRBJ2-7,NA,TRBV24-1,18,TGTGCCACCAGTGATCCAGGGGGCCTGAGCGGGAGGATCTACGAGCAGTACTTC,CATSDPGGLSGRIYEQYF
NA,TRBJ2-5,TRBD2,TRBV29-1,15,TGCAGCAGCCCTCGGGGGACTAGTCGGTTGGTGACCCAGTACTTC,CSSPRGTSRLVTQYF
NA,TRBJ2-5,NA,TRBV20-1,15,TGCAGTGCCCGCCCCCCTATAGCATCAGAGGAGACCCAGTACTTC,CSARPPIASEETQYF
NA,TRBJ1-5,NA,TRBV6-6,14,TGTGCCAGCAGTTTACCGGGGGACAATCAGCCCCAGCATTTT,CASSLPGDNQPQHF
once,TRBJ1-2,TRBD1,TRBV12-3/TRBV12-4,15,TGTGCCAGCAGTCTTGGACAGGGGCCCAGCTATGGCTACACCTTC,CASSLGQGPSYGYTF
NA,TRBJ2-7,NA,TRBV27,14,TGTGCCAGCAGTTACGGTCGACACCAATACGAGCAGTACTTC,CASSYGRHQYEQYF
many,TRBJ1-2,NA,TRBV24-1,13,TGTGCCACCAGTGACGGGGGTAGGGATGGCTACACCTTC,CATSDGGRDGYTF
few,TRBJ2-5,TRBD1,TRBV20-1,13,TGCAGTGCAGCGGACAGGGGGCCAGAGACCCAGTACTTC,CSAADRGPETQYF
NA,TRBJ1-4,NA,TRBV7-9,14,TGTGCCAGCAGCTTAACAGGGATTAATGAAAAACTGTTTTTT,CASSLTGINEKLFF
few,TRBJ1-1,NA,TRBV6-2/TRBV6-3,16,TGTGCCAGCAGTTACTCGACAGAGGATGGCACTCTTGAAGCTTTCTTT,CASSYSTEDGTLEAFF
few,TRBJ1-6,NA,TRBV5-8,13,TGTGCCAGCAGCTTTGGGTGGAATTCACCCCTCCACTTT,CASSFGWNSPLHF
NA,TRBJ2-5,NA,TRBV7-3,13,TGTGCCAGCAGCCTAACGGCCCGGGAGACCCAGTACTTC,CASSLTARETQYF
NA,TRBJ1-2,TRBD1,TRBV9,16,TGTGCCAGCAGCCAGTGGTCCGGGACAGACAACTATGGCTACACCTTC,CASSQWSGTDNYGYTF
once,TRBJ2-2,TRBD1,TRBV14,16,TGTGCCAGCAGCCAAGGACAGGGACCGTGGACCGGGGAGCTGTTTTTT,CASSQGQGPWTGELFF
NA,TRBJ1-4,NA,TRBV7-9,15,TGTGCCAGCAGCGACAAAAGGGGTGCTAATGAAAAACTGTTTTTT,CASSDKRGANEKLFF
few,TRBJ1-3,NA,TRBV7-8,15,TGTGCCAGCAGCAAAGCAAGGGGCTCTGGAAACACCATATATTTT,CASSKARGSGNTIYF
few,TRBJ1-4,NA,TRBV7-9,16,TGTGCCAGCAGCTTAGCGCTAGGACGGTTAAATGAAAAACTGTTTTTT,CASSLALGRLNEKLFF
NA,TRBJ2-5,TRBD1,TRBV10-3,14,TGTGCCACCGTAGACAGGGCCAACCAAGAGACCCAGTACTTC,CATVDRANQETQYF
NA,TRBJ1-2,TRBD1,TRBV28,14,TGTGCCAGCACCTTAGGGGGCAGCAGAAATGGCTACACCTTC,CASTLGGSRNGYTF
NA,TRBJ1-1,NA,TRBV20-1,15,TGCAGTGCTAGAGATCCCACACAGGGGAACACTGAAGCTTTCTTT,CSARDPTQGNTEAFF
few,TRBJ1-1,NA,TRBV7-9,14,TGTGCCAGCAGCTTAGCGGAGGGACGGGCTGAAGCTTTCTTT,CASSLAEGRAEAFF